Each of the 12 T cell receptor beta chains below was sequenced from the same sample in a study of blood T cell repertoires in COVID-19 (dated by TCRdb to the early 2020s). The library was prepared using the immunoSEQ multiplex PCR assay. This immuneACCESS table, as held by TCRdb, lists in-frame sequences with V and J called but not all clones. Of the missing ones, under half trace to an unresolved V gene in checked studies; the others have no known cause. This sample has over 250,000 clones in its table, and more than 85% of those were observed once. The ten biggest clones cover approximately 2.6% of the sample. Sequenced material: peripheral blood. The origin of the receptors is a person aged 18 to 30 with COVID-19, enrolled during active disease.

V gene TRBV20-1 combines with J gene TRBJ1-1, with a tentative D call TRBD1 (5 bases). V was shortened by 3 bases and J by 5 bases, with 16 bases between the two germline ends. This CDR3 region has 14 residues. In germline, CDR1 is DFQATT, CDR2 SNEGSKA (reference sequence). The CDR3 DNA reads as TGCAGTGCTAGTGCAGGGCCGGGGAGGACTGAAGCTTTCTTT. Residues: CSASAGPGRTEAFF.

J is TRBJ1-6 and V is TRBV13; TRBD1 aligns across 8 bases. Per germline, CDR1 PRHDT and CDR2 FYEKMQ (reference sequence). The CDR3 is made up of 15 amino acids. V lost 3 bases, J lost 9 bases, and 7 bases stayed unmatched. CDR3: CASSLDRASGSPLHF. The CDR3 DNA is TGTGCCAGCAGCTTGGACAGGGCCTCCGGTTCACCCCTCCACTTT.

This chain links TRBV10-3 with TRBJ2-5; 8 positions agree with TRBD1. Losses at the gene ends were 9 bases for V and 6 bases for J; bases not matched to a gene: 9. The CDR3 covers 13 residues. Germline V gene sequence: CDR1 ENHRY, CDR2 SYGVKD. The CDR3 here is CAMQPDRGQTQYF. CDR3 in DNA: TGTGCCATGCAACCCGACAGGGGACAGACCCAGTACTTC.

Notes on this clone: The germline gene is not matched at one end of the junction; a read error may be the cause. The J gene is TRBJ2-7, the V gene TRBV11-2; 9 bases match TRBD1. Germline V gene sequence: CDR1 SGHAT, CDR2 FQNNGV. This CDR3 is built from 14 residues. The CDR3 is CASSLDRGIYEQYF. DNA for the CDR3: TGTGCCAGCAGCCTAGACAGGGGGATCTACGAGCAGTACTTC.

The gene calls are TRBV14 and TRBJ2-1, with D perhaps matching TRBD2 (5 bases). The CDR3 consists of 13 residues. Looked up from germline, CDR1 is SGHDN and CDR2 is FVKESK. V was cut by 3 bases and J by 6 bases, with 9 bases left in between. The chain's CDR3 is CASSHVGGNEQFF. For the CDR3, the DNA is TGTGCCAGCAGCCACGTAGGAGGCAATGAGCAGTTCTTC.

The gene calls are TRBV27 and TRBJ2-1; 7 bases fit TRBD2. J was trimmed by 4 bases and V by 5 bases; bases with no gene match: 8. This CDR3 comprises 15 residues. Germline V gene lookup returns CDR1 MNHEY and CDR2 SMNVEV (reference sequence). CDR3 coding DNA: TGTGCCAGCAGTAGGATTGCGGGAGTATACAATGAGCAGTTCTTC. It encodes CASSRIAGVYNEQFF.

The chain links TRBV25-1 to TRBJ2-2; TRBD1 is a possible D gene (5 bases). CDR1 and CDR2 (germline): MGHDK, SYGVNS. The CDR3 loop spans 15 amino acids. Trimming stripped 6 bases from V and 3 bases from J, with 14 bases between. The chain's CDR3 is CASRPGAGHTGELFF. In DNA, the CDR3 is TGTGCCAGCAGGCCTGGAGCAGGGCACACCGGGGAGCTGTTTTTT.

The chain recombines TRBV4-1 with TRBJ2-4; 7 positions match TRBD1. CDR1 and CDR2 from the germline V gene are MGHRA and YSYEKL. CDR3 length: 13 residues. The V segment lost 3 bases and the J segment 9 bases; nucleotides outside the gene matches: 5. The CDR3 region has the DNA TGCGCCAGCAGCCATCGCGGACAGGCCATTCAGTACTTC. It is translated as CASSHRGQAIQYF.

The rearrangement links TRBV10-3 to TRBJ2-5; 8 nucleotides agree with TRBD1. This CDR3 spans 14 amino acids. V lost 7 bases, J lost 4 bases, and 8 bases stayed unmatched. CDR1 ENHRY and CDR2 SYGVKD come from the germline V gene. The CDR3, as DNA: TGTGCCATCACCTTAGACAGGGGAAGAGAGACCCAGTACTTC. Translated: CAITLDRGRETQYF.

V and J are TRBV28 and TRBJ2-2; 7 nucleotides align to TRBD1. This CDR3 has 13 amino acids. Germline V gene lookup returns CDR1 MDHEN and CDR2 SYDVKM. V lost 7 bases, J lost 5 bases, and 4 bases stayed unmatched. CDR3 protein: CASMKGATGELFF. The CDR3 DNA is TGTGCCAGCATGAAGGGGGCGACCGGGGAGCTGTTTTTT.

The V call is TRBV28, the J call TRBJ1-6; TRBD1 agrees at 7 bases. Unmatched junction bases numbered 2, after V lost 6 bases and J lost 9 bases. The germline gives CDR1 MDHEN, CDR2 SYDVKM. This CDR3 has 12 residues. The CDR3 region has the DNA TGTGCCAGCAGGTCAGGGGGTTCACCCCTCCACTTT. This codes for CASRSGGSPLHF. Filled out from reference TRBV28 and TRBJ1-6, the complete variable domain reads DVKVTQSSRYLVKRTGEKVFLECVQDMDHENMFWYRQDPGLGLRLIYFSYDVKMKEKGDIPEGYSVSREKKERFSLILESASTNQTSMYLCASRSGGSPLHFGNGTRLTVT.

This clone is a singleton in its sample. The gene calls are TRBV19 and TRBJ2-7; D unclear. Germline CDR1 LNHDA, CDR2 SQIVND (reference sequence). This CDR3 is 15 amino acids long. V was pared by 5 bases and J by 1 base, with 15 bases between. The CDR3 DNA is TGTGCCAGTAGTCCTGATACTCCAAATTCCTACGAGCAGTACTTC. It is translated as CASSPDTPNSYEQYF.